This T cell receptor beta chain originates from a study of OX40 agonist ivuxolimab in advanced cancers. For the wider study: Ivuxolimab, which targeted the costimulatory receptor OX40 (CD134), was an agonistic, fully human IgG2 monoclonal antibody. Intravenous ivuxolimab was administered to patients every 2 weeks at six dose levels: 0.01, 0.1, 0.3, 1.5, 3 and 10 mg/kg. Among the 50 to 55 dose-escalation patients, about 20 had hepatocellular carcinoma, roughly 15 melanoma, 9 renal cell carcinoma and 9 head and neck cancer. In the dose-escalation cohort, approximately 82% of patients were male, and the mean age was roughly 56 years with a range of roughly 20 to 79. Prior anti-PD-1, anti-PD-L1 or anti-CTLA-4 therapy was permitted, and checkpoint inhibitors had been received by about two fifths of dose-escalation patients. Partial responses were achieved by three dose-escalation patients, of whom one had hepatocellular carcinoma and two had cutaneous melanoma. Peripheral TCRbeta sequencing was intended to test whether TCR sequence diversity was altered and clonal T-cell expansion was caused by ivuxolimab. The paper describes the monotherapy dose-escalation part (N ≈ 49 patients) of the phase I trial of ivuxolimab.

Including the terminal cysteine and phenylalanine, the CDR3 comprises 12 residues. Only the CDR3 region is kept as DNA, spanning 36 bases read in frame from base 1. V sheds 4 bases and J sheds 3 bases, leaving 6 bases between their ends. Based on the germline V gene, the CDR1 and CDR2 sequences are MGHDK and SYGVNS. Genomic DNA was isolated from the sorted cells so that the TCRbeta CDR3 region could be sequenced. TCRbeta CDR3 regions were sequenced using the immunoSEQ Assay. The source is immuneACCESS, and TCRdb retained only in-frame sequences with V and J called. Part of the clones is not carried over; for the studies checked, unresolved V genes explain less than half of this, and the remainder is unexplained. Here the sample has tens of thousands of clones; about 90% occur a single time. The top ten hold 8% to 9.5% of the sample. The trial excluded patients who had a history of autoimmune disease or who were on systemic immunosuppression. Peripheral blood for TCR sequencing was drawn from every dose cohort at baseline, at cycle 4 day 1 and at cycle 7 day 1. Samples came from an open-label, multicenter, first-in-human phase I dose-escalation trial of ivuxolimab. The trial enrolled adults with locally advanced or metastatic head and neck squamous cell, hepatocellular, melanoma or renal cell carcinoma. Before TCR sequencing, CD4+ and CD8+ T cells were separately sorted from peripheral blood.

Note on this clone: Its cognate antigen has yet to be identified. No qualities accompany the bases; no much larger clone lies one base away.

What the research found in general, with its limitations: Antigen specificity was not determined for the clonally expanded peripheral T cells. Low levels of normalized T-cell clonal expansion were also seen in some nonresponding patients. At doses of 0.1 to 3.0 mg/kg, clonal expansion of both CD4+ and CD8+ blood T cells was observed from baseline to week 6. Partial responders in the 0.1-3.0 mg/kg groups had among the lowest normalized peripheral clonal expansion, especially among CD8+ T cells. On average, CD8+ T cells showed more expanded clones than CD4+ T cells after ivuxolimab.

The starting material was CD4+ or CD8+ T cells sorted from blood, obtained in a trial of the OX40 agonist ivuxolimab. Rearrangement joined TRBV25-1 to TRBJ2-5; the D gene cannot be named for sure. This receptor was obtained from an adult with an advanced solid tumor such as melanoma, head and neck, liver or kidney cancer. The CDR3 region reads CASSAPEETQYF. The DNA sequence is TGTGCCAGCAGTGCCCCTGAAGAGACCCAGTACTTC.